These T cell receptor beta chains were read from a single sample in a study of long-term antiretroviral therapy in people with HIV. This table comes from immunoSEQ multiplex PCR, and its TCRdb copy is limited to in-frame clones, with some not included. Of about 22,000 clones in the sample, roughly 78% were seen once. The sample in question was unsorted PBMCs, obtained 1.2 years after starting antiretroviral therapy. The origin of the receptors is a woman in her thirties or forties with HIV. CDR3s include the opening cysteine and the closing phenylalanine or tryptophan. The D gene is left open where the match is weak. Clone size is shown for a subset of rows, as once, few, many or a class of expanded clone.

>-|TRBJ1-2|TRBV2|-
TGTGCCAGCAGTGCCTGGGGGACCGATGGCTACACCTTC
CASSAWGTDGYTF
>-|TRBJ2-1|TRBV5-1|TRBD1
TGCGCCAGCAGCAGCTCACAGGGGGCGCGTAGAGTCAATGAGCAGTTCTTC
CASSSSQGARRVNEQFF
>-|TRBJ1-2|TRBV4-2|-
TGTGCCAGCAGCCAAGGACAGTCCTCTAACTATGGCTACACCTTC
CASSQGQSSNYGYTF
>-|TRBJ2-2|TRBV7-6|TRBD1
TGTGCCAGCAGCTTAGTGGGCGGACAGGGGGCCGGGGAGCTGTTTTTT
CASSLVGGQGAGELFF
>once|TRBJ1-2|TRBV6-6|TRBD1
TGTGCCAGCAGTTACGTATCACAGGGGGCAGGGGGCTACACCTTC
CASSYVSQGAGGYTF
>-|TRBJ1-6|TRBV7-9|-
TGTGCCAGCAGCTTTACCGGGGGCAGTTCACCCCTCCACTTT
CASSFTGGSSPLHF
>-|TRBJ1-1|TRBV5-1|-
TGCGCCAGCAGCTTGGCCCCTGGGATAAACACTGAAGCTTTCTTT
CASSLAPGINTEAFF
>-|TRBJ1-3|TRBV11-2|-
TGTGCCAGCAGCTTCAACACGGGGTTCTCTGGAAACACCATATATTTT
CASSFNTGFSGNTIYF
>few|TRBJ1-5|TRBV27|-
TGTGCCAGCAGTTTCCACGACGCCAGTCAGCCCCAGCATTTT
CASSFHDASQPQHF
>-|TRBJ2-3|TRBV19|TRBD1
TGTGCCAGTAGTATCGGCAGGGGGCCAGATACGCAGTATTTT
CASSIGRGPDTQYF
>once|TRBJ1-5|TRBV19|-
TGTGCCAGTAGTATCGCCTATCAGCCCCAGCATTTT
CASSIAYQPQHF
>few|TRBJ2-5|TRBV7-9|-
TGTGCCAGCAGCTTATTGGAGACCCAGTACTTC
CASSLLETQYF
>-|TRBJ2-3|TRBV13|-
TGTGCCAGCAGCCCACCCTATGGGATGGGAGATACGCAGTATTTT
CASSPPYGMGDTQYF
>-|TRBJ2-5|TRBV6-5|-
TGTGCCAGCAGTTCCCTGTGGGAAGAGACCCAGTACTTC
CASSSLWEETQYF
>-|TRBJ1-2|TRBV7-9|-
TGTGCCAGCAGCTTAAACAGGGACTATGGCTACACCTTC
CASSLNRDYGYTF
>-|TRBJ2-2|TRBV5-1|TRBD1
TGCGCCAGCAGCGGACAGGGTTCTCCGGGGGAGCTGTTTTTT
CASSGQGSPGELFF